Listed here are 12 T cell receptor beta chains from one sample, sequenced in a study of T cells in women clearing cervical HPV infection. Data came from immunoSEQ multiplex PCR; TCRdb stores just in-frame clones and leaves some out. This sample lists approximately 31,000 clones; its ten largest clones have 3% to 3.5%. What was sequenced was blood buffy coat. The receptors originated from a woman aged 18-70 years with a cervical HPV16 infection that either progressed to CIN3+ or cleared (not recorded which).

Of note for this clone: The read halts 3 residues ahead of the CDR3 end, with the missing end drawn from the germline J gene. The chain couples TRBV7-7 to TRBJ2-1; D is uncertain. V dropped 3 bases and J dropped 8 bases, with 14 bases sitting between them. The CDR3 covers 14 residues. The germline V gene encodes CDR1 SSHAT and CDR2 FNYEAQ (reference sequence). The CDR3 sequence: CASSFMGNLDEQFF. Partial CDR3 DNA: TGTGCCAGCAGCTTTATGGGCAACCTGGATGAG.

The CDR3 bases that were read are TGTGCCAGCAGCTTAAGGGCGGACAGGGCCCTGAATCAGCCC. It encodes CASSLRADRALNQP. The CDR3 in its entirety is CASSLRADRALNQPQHF. The V call is TRBV7-8, the J call TRBJ1-5; 8 nucleotides agree with TRBD1. The CDR3 end lies 3 residues beyond the end of the read and is filled in from the germline J gene. Unmatched junction bases numbered 10, after V lost 2 bases and J lost 4 bases. The CDR3 has 17 residues. Germline V CDR1 and CDR2: SGHVS, FQNEAQ. The whole variable domain, remainder taken from reference TRBV7-8 and TRBJ1-5, is GAGVSQSPRYKVAKRGQDVALRCDPISGHVSLFWYQQALGQGPEFLTYFQNEAQLDKSGLPSDRFFAERPEGSVSTLKIQRTQQEDSAVYLCASSLRADRALNQPQHFGDGTRLSIL.

A note on this clone: The read terminates 3 residues ahead of where the CDR3 ends, so the germline J gene completes it. The genes are TRBV10-1 and TRBJ1-5, with TRBD1 matching 7 bases. Germline CDR1 WNHNN, CDR2 SYGVQD (reference sequence). The CDR3 spans 16 residues. The J segment lost 2 bases and the V segment lost 5 bases, leaving 9 bases of the junction unmatched. This chain's CDR3 is CASSPIYRGGNQPQHF. The sequenced CDR3 bases are TGCGCCAGCAGTCCAATCTACAGGGGCGGCAATCAGCCC.

In regard to this clone: The read is 3 residues too short to cover the CDR3 end, so that end is filled in from the germline J gene. This sequence joins TRBV2 and TRBJ2-3, with D maybe TRBD1 (6 bases). This CDR3 spans 14 amino acids. CDR1 and CDR2 from the germline V gene are SNHLY and FYNNEI. V lost 3 bases and J 2 bases, leaving 9 bases between the germline ends. Here the CDR3 reads CASSDRTATDTQYF. The DNA read from the CDR3 is TGTGCCAGCAGTGATCGGACAGCCACAGATACG.

Comment on this clone: The sequence runs out 3 residues before the end of the CDR3; the remainder is reconstructed from the germline J gene. This chain connects TRBV5-6 to TRBJ1-2, with D possibly matching TRBD1 (5 bases). CDR3 length: 12 residues. CDR1 and CDR2 (germline): SGHDT, YYEEEE. CDR3 amino acids: CASSYDSYDYTF. The CDR3 DNA, read in part, is TGTGCCAGCAGCTACGACAGCTACGAC.

Comment on this clone: From the germline J gene comes the end of the CDR3, since the read stops 3 residues before it. The V and J genes are TRBV7-6 and TRBJ1-2, with D perhaps matching TRBD1 (6 bases). Germline-derived CDR1 and CDR2 are SGHVS and FNYEAQ. This CDR3 comprises 15 residues. CDR3 sequence: CASSPGHIIPYDYTF. The part of the CDR3 DNA that was read is TGTGCCAGCAGCCCGGGACATATCATCCCCTACGAC. Looking up the rest from reference TRBV7-6 and TRBJ1-2 gives the full variable domain: GAGVSQSPRYKVTKRGQDVALRCDPISGHVSLYWYRQALGQGPEFLTYFNYEAQQDKSGLPNDRFSAERPEGSISTLTIQRTEQRDSAMYRCASSPGHIIPYDYTFGSGTRLTVV.

With respect to this clone: The read gets to within 3 residues of the CDR3 end, and the germline J gene fills in the rest. The J gene is TRBJ1-2, the V gene TRBV29-1, with D possibly matching TRBD1 (6 bases). The CDR3 extends over 15 amino acids. The V end lost 6 bases, the J end lost 6 bases, and 23 bases lay between the germline ends. Per the germline V gene, CDR1 is SQVTM and CDR2 is ANQGSEA. CDR3 loop: CSVPTSGTFYHGYTF. The DNA read from the CDR3 is TGCAGCGTCCCCACATCGGGGACATTTTACCATGGC. Supplemented by reference TRBV29-1 and TRBJ1-2, the full variable domain reads SAVISQKPSRDICQRGTSLTIQCQVDSQVTMMFWYRQQPGQSLTLIATANQGSEATYESGFVIDKFPISRPNLTFSTLTVSNMSPEDSSIYLCSVPTSGTFYHGYTFGSGTRLTVV.

On this clone: The CDR3 is cut off 3 residues early in the read; its end comes from the germline J gene. The V gene is TRBV20-1, the J gene TRBJ2-5; D is possibly TRBD2 (7 bases). The germline V gene has CDR1 DFQATT and CDR2 SNEGSKA (reference sequence). Trimming shortened V by 1 base and J by 1 base, and 16 bases separated the two germline ends. The CDR3 spans 16 residues. The CDR3 reads CSARVRRGTPQETQYF. CDR3 DNA, as far as it was read: TGCAGTGCTAGAGTTAGGCGGGGGACACCCCAAGAGACC.

For this clone: One end of the junction is discordant with germline, which a read error may explain. The read ends 3 residues early relative to the CDR3; the germline J gene fills the gap. The rearrangement uses TRBV12-5 and TRBJ1-1; D remains unclear. The CDR3 runs to 13 residues. Per germline, CDR1 LGHNT and CDR2 FRNRAP. CDR3 DNA, as far as it was read: TGTGCTAGGGGTTTAAGGCAGAACACTGAA. Protein sequence: CARGLRQNTE. The complete CDR3 reads CARGLRQNTEAFF.

Measured by frequency, this clone is medium-sized (0.01 to 0.1%). The read gets to within 3 residues of the CDR3 end, and the germline J gene fills in the rest. This chain links TRBV6-2 or TRBV6-3 with TRBJ2-1, with 7 bases matching TRBD2. There are 16 residues in the CDR3. V lost 6 bases to trimming and J lost 1 base; unmatched junction nucleotides: 9. Germline CDR1 and CDR2: MNHEY and SVGEGT. The covered CDR3 bases are TGTGCCAGCAGCCTTCTAGCGGCCACGTCCTACAATGAG. It codes for CASSLLAATSYNE. The complete CDR3 reads CASSLLAATSYNEQFF.

To note about this clone: The CDR3 end lies 3 residues beyond the end of the read and is filled in from the germline J gene. The chain recombines TRBV20-1 with TRBJ2-7; TRBD1 matches 10 bases. The CDR3 is made up of 14 amino acids. CDR1 and CDR2 (germline): DFQATT, SNEGSKA (reference sequence). The V gene end was trimmed by 7 bases and the J gene end by 3 bases; junction bases not matched to a gene: 9. CDR3 DNA (partial): TGCAGTGGTTTATCGGGACAGGGGCTCTACGAG. Translating it yields CSGLSGQGLYE. The full CDR3 sequence reads CSGLSGQGLYEQYF.

Details on this clone: The read terminates 3 residues before the CDR3 end, so the remaining end is supplied by the germline J gene. The rearrangement joins TRBV20-1 to TRBJ1-4, with 7 nucleotides matching TRBD1. The CDR3 is 14 amino acids. J gave up 9 bases and V 6 bases, and 13 bases lay outside the gene matches. In germline, CDR1 is DFQATT, CDR2 SNEGSKA (reference sequence). The part of the CDR3 DNA that was read is TGCAGTGCCCAAAGACAGGGCGGTTTCCAAAAA. Its translation: CSAQRQGGFQK. In full, the CDR3 is CSAQRQGGFQKLFF.